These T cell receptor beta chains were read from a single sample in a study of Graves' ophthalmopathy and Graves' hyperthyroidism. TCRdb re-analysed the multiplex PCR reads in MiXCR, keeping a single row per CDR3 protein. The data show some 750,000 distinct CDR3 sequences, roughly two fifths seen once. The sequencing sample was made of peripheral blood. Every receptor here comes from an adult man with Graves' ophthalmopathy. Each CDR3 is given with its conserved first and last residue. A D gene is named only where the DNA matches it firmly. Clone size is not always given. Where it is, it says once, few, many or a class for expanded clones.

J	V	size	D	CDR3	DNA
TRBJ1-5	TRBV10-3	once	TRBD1	CASVGTGDQPQHF	TGTGCCAGCGTGGGGACAGGGGATCAGCCCCAGCATTTT
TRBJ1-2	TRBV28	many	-	CASSPGTYGYTF	TGTGCCAGCAGCCCAGGGACCTATGGCTACACCTTC
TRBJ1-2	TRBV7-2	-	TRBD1	CASRRRQGAYGYTF	TGTGCCAGCCGCAGACGACAGGGGGCCTATGGCTACACCTTC
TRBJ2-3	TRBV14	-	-	CASSQVLGRDVTSTDTQYF	TGTGCCAGCAGCCAAGTTCTGGGGCGGGACGTAACTAGCACAGATACGCAGTATTTT
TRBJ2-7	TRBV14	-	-	CASSPLGTVGEQYF	TGTGCCAGCTCACCACTCGGGACCGTCGGTGAGCAGTACTTC
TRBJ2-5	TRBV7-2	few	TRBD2	CASRAVAGGPETQYF	TGTGCCAGCAGAGCCGTGGCGGGAGGCCCCGAGACCCAGTACTTC
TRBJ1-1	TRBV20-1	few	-	CSARSMGIDTEAFF	TGCAGTGCTAGATCAATGGGGATTGACACTGAAGCTTTCTTT
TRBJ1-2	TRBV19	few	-	CASSPTGHSYGYTF	TGTGCCAGTAGTCCGACAGGTCATAGCTATGGCTACACCTTC
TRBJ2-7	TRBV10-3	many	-	CAISESIRQDQYF	TGTGCCATCAGTGAGTCGATAAGACAGGACCAGTACTTC
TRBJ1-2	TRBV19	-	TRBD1	CASTQRDRRDGYTF	TGTGCCAGTACCCAGAGGGACAGACGGGATGGCTACACCTTC
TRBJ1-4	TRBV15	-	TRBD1	CATSPWDRGKLFF	TGTGCCACCAGCCCCTGGGACAGGGGGAAACTGTTTTTT
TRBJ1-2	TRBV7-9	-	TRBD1	CASSSSDRTVQGYTF	TGTGCCAGCAGCTCTTCGGACAGGACAGTTCAAGGCTACACCTTC
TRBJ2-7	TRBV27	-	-	CASSFAPSYEQYF	TGTGCCAGCAGTTTTGCCCCCTCCTACGAGCAGTACTTC
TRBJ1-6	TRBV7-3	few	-	CASSQDQTLSWDSPLHF	TGTGCCAGCAGCCAAGATCAGACCCTTTCGTGGGATTCACCCCTCCACTTT
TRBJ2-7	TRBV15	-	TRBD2	CATSSGTSATYEQYF	TGTGCCACCAGTAGCGGGACTAGCGCCACCTACGAGCAGTACTTC
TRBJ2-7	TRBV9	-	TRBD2	CASSVGTSGSFYEQYF	TGTGCCAGCAGCGTCGGGACTAGCGGGAGTTTCTACGAGCAGTACTTC
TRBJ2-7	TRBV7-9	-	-	CASSHQVAYEQYF	TGCGCCAGCAGCCACCAGGTAGCCTACGAGCAGTACTTC
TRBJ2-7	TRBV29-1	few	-	CSVRTAGSSYEQYF	TGCAGCGTCCGCACGGCGGGGAGCTCCTACGAGCAGTACTTC
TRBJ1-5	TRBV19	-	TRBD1	CASSSGGTENQPQHF	TGTGCCAGTAGTTCGGGAGGGACAGAGAATCAGCCCCAGCATTTT
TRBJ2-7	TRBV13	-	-	CASSQEHALSGHEQYF	TGCGCCAGCAGCCAAGAACATGCTCTCTCGGGACACGAGCAGTACTTC
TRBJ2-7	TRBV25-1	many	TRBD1	CASIILGQDTYEQYF	TGTGCCAGCATAATCCTGGGACAGGACACCTACGAGCAGTACTTC
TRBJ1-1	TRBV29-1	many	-	CSVAFQQGRTEAFF	TGCAGCGTTGCTTTCCAACAGGGCAGGACTGAAGCTTTCTTT
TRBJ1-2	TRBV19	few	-	CTSSIRWENYGYTF	TGTACCAGTAGTATTCGTTGGGAAAACTATGGCTACACCTTC
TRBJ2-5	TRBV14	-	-	CARWPSGVETQYF	TGTGCCAGGTGGCCGTCAGGGGTAGAGACCCAGTACTTC
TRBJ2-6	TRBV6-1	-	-	CASSEYGGSGANVLTF	TGTGCCAGCAGTGAATATGGGGGCTCCGGGGCCAACGTCCTGACTTTC
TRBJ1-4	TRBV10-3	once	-	CASSEDIHGKLFF	TGTGCCAGCAGTGAAGATATTCACGGAAAACTGTTTTTT
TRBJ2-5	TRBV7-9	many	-	CASSLGQAQETQYF	TGTGCCAGCAGCTTAGGACAGGCCCAAGAGACCCAGTACTTC
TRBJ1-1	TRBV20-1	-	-	CSARHPDRYSTEAFF	TGCAGTGCCAGGCACCCCGACAGGTATAGCACTGAAGCTTTCTTT
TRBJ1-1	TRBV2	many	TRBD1	CASSIQTGGAAEVSEAFF	TGTGCCAGCAGCATTCAGACAGGGGGCGCGGCGGAGGTCTCAGAAGCTTTCTTT
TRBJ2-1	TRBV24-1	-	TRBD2	CATSSGTSGSGEQFF	TGTGCCACCAGTTCCGGGACTAGCGGGAGTGGAGAGCAGTTCTTC
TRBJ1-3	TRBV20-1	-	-	CSARDSLTSGNTIYF	TGCAGTGCTAGGGACAGTCTTACCTCTGGAAACACCATATATTTT
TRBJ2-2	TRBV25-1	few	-	CASSPLKVTGELFF	TGTGCCAGCAGCCCCCTAAAAGTGACCGGGGAGCTGTTTTTT
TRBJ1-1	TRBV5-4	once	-	CASSLVKGTTEAFF	TGTGCCAGCAGCTTGGTTAAAGGGACCACTGAAGCTTTCTTT
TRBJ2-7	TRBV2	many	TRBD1	CAIRRQGYEQYF	TGTGCCATCAGGAGACAGGGCTACGAGCAGTACTTC
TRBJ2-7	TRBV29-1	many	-	CSVVGRIYEQYF	TGCAGCGTTGTAGGCAGGATCTACGAGCAGTACTTC
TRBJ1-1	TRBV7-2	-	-	CASSYSSGANTEAFF	TGTGCCAGCAGCTACTCATCAGGGGCGAACACTGAAGCTTTCTTT
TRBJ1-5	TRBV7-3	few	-	CASSLVGQINQPQHF	TGTGCCAGCAGCTTGGTCGGGCAGATAAATCAGCCCCAGCATTTT
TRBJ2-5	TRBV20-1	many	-	CSARDTGLETQYF	TGCAGTGCTAGAGATACAGGGCTGGAGACCCAGTACTTC
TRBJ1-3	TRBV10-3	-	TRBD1	CAIRETGVNTIYF	TGTGCCATCAGGGAGACAGGGGTGAACACCATATATTTT
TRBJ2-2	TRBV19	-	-	CASSDLGTNTGELFF	TGTGCCAGTAGTGATCTGGGGACGAACACCGGGGAGCTGTTTTTT
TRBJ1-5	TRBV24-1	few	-	CASSFVTFDQPQHF	TGTGCCAGCAGTTTCGTTACGTTCGATCAGCCCCAGCATTTT
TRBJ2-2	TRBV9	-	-	CASSVRTGNTGELFF	TGTGCCAGCAGCGTAAGGACGGGGAACACCGGGGAGCTGTTTTTT
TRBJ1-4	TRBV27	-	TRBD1	CASSLSIGGTGEKLFF	TGTGCCAGCAGTTTATCGATAGGGGGCACGGGTGAAAAACTGTTTTTT
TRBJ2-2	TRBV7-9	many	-	CASSEAGRWAGELFF	TGTGCCAGCAGCGAGGCAGGCCGGTGGGCCGGGGAGCTGTTTTTT
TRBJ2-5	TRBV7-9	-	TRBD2	CASIHSGGDETQYF	TGTGCCAGCATCCATAGCGGGGGGGATGAGACCCAGTACTTC
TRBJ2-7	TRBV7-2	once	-	CATAYEQYF	TGTGCCACCGCCTACGAGCAGTACTTC
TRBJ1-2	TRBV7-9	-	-	CAWTRQVDYGYTF	TGTGCCTGGACCCGCCAGGTAGACTATGGCTACACCTTC
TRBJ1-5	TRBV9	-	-	CASSFRGPDHQPQHF	TGCGCCAGCAGTTTCAGGGGCCCCGACCATCAGCCCCAGCATTTT
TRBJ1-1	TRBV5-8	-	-	CASSLAKFAGGRRTEAFF	TGTGCCAGCAGCTTAGCTAAGTTTGCGGGAGGCAGGCGCACTGAAGCTTTCTTT
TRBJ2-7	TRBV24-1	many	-	CATSNPRGEQYF	TGTGCCACCAGTAACCCCCGGGGTGAGCAGTACTTC
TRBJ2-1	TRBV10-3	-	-	CAISEANEQFF	TGTGCCATCAGTGAAGCGAATGAGCAGTTCTTC
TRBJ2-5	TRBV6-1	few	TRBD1	CASSEWDRKETQYF	TGTGCCAGCAGTGAATGGGACAGGAAAGAGACCCAGTACTTC
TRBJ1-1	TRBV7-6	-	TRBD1	CASSLRGQGDTEAFF	TGTGCCAGCAGCTTAAGGGGGCAGGGCGACACTGAAGCTTTCTTT